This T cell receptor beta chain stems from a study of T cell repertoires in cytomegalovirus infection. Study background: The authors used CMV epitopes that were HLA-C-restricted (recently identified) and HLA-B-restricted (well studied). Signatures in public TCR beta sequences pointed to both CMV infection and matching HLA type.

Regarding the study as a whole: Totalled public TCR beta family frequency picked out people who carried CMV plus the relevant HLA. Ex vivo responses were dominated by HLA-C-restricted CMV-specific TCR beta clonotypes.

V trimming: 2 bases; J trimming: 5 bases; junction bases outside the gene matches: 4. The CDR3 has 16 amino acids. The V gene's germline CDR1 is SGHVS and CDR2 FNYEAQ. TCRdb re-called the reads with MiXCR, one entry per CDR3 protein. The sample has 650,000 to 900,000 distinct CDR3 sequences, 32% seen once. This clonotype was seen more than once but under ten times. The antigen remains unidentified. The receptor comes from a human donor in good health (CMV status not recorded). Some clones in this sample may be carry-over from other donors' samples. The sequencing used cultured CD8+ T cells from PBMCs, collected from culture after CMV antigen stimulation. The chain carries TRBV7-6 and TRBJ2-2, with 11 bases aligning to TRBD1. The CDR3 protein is CASSLTGTGGTGELFF. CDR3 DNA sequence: TGTGCCAGCAGCTTAACTGGGACAGGGGGGACCGGGGAGCTGTTTTTT.